Listed below are T cell receptor beta chains from one sample, sequenced in a study of vaccination effects on CD4 cells after COVID-19. Their specific antigens are unknown. The data were produced by immunoSEQ multiplex PCR, yet TCRdb's version contains in-frame clones alone and is incomplete. The sample consists of around 56,000 clones, over 65% of them appearing once. Material: CD4+ T cells from PBMCs cultured without peptide, obtained before COVID-19 vaccination. The receptor source for this set is a human donor who received a COVID-19 vaccine. Both conserved end residues are part of each CDR3. A D gene is named only where the DNA matches it firmly. Rows may omit the clone size; those that give it use once, few, many or a size class.

v_gene,j_gene,abundance,d_gene,CDR3aa,CDR3nt
TRBV9,TRBJ2-5,NA,NA,CASSVEQDPETQYF,TGTGCCAGCAGCGTAGAACAGGACCCAGAGACCCAGTACTTC
TRBV5-1,TRBJ1-4,NA,TRBD1,CASSSGQGNEKLFF,TGCGCCAGCAGCTCCGGACAGGGTAATGAAAAACTGTTTTTT
TRBV2,TRBJ1-2,few,NA,CASSGGRRALYGYTF,TGTGCCAGCAGCGGGGGACGGAGAGCCCTCTATGGCTACACCTTC
TRBV5-1,TRBJ1-4,NA,NA,CASRPGTNEKLFF,TGCGCCAGCAGGCCAGGGACTAATGAAAAACTGTTTTTT
TRBV7-9,TRBJ1-3,NA,NA,CASSLGVVDFGNTIYF,TGTGCCAGCAGCTTGGGGGTTGTGGATTTTGGAAACACCATATATTTT
TRBV30,TRBJ2-6,NA,TRBD1,CAWYRDRGRRGANVLTF,TGTGCCTGGTACCGGGACAGGGGGCGCCGAGGGGCCAACGTCCTGACTTTC
TRBV2,TRBJ2-2,few,NA,CASSDQGGPTGELFF,TGTGCCAGCAGTGACCAGGGGGGGCCGACCGGGGAGCTGTTTTTT
TRBV3-1/TRBV3-2,TRBJ2-2,NA,NA,CASRNYRGGTGELFF,TGTGCCAGCAGAAATTACAGGGGAGGCACCGGGGAGCTGTTTTTT
TRBV28,TRBJ2-1,once,NA,CASSLVRLSYNEQFF,TGTGCCAGCAGTTTAGTACGGCTATCCTACAATGAGCAGTTCTTC
TRBV7-8,TRBJ1-1,few,NA,CASSPGTPWMNTEAFF,TGTGCCAGCAGCCCTGGGACGCCATGGATGAACACTGAAGCTTTCTTT
TRBV5-4,TRBJ1-1,NA,NA,CASSLAAGLNTEAFF,TGTGCCAGCAGCTTGGCCGCGGGGTTGAACACTGAAGCTTTCTTT
TRBV2,TRBJ1-5,NA,NA,CASRGGSQPQHF,TGTGCCAGCCGGGGGGGGAGTCAGCCCCAGCATTTT
TRBV12-3/TRBV12-4,TRBJ2-3,NA,NA,CASSLTDTQYF,TGTGCCAGCAGTTTAACAGATACGCAGTATTTT
TRBV11-2,TRBJ2-1,NA,NA,CASSLIRGAIQNEQFF,TGTGCCAGCAGCTTAATTCGGGGGGCCATCCAGAATGAGCAGTTCTTC
TRBV6-2/TRBV6-3,TRBJ1-1,NA,NA,CASSRKTGSNTEAFF,TGTGCCAGCAGCCGGAAGACAGGCTCGAACACTGAAGCTTTCTTT